One sample yielded the 32 T cell receptor beta chains listed below, sequenced in a study of shared clonotypes between healthy human individuals. Profiling relied on immunoSEQ multiplex PCR, and the TCRdb table lists in-frame clones only, not all of them. The repertoire holds approximately 2.4 million clones, with approximately 94% as singletons. Material: naive CD4+ T cells sorted from blood. The subset denotes: CD45RA+ positively selected. These receptors all come from a man aged 18 to 30 in good health.

The CDR3 region is CAISDRGFTNYGYTF. The CDR3 DNA is TGTGCCATCAGTGATCGCGGATTTACTAACTATGGCTACACCTTC. The chain has TRBV10-3 and TRBJ1-2; D uncertain. Germline-derived CDR1 and CDR2 are ENHRY and SYGVKD. The CDR3 consists of 15 residues. The V end was cut by 3 bases, the J end by 0 bases, with 11 bases between.

The V call is TRBV10-3, the J call TRBJ2-1, with unresolved D. The V and J ends lost 8 bases and 1 base respectively, with 12 bases between them. The CDR3 consists of 14 residues. Germline-derived CDR1 and CDR2 are ENHRY and SYGVKD. CDR3 amino acids: CAIAGNPSYNEQFF. The CDR3 region has the DNA TGTGCCATCGCAGGAAACCCTTCCTACAATGAGCAGTTCTTC.

The rearrangement links TRBV5-8 to TRBJ2-7; possibly TRBD2 for D (5 bases). Per germline, CDR1 SGHTS and CDR2 YDEGEE. V lost 4 bases and J lost 1, with 9 bases in between. The CDR3 runs 13 residues. The CDR3 here is CASSTRRSYEQYF. CDR3 DNA: TGTGCCAGCAGCACTAGAAGATCCTACGAGCAGTACTTC.

This sequence joins TRBV6-1 and TRBJ2-6, with D possibly TRBD1 on 6 matching bases. V shed 1 base and J shed 4 bases, with 11 bases lying between them. The CDR3 consists of 16 residues. CDR1 is MNHNS, CDR2 SASEGT, per germline. The CDR3 DNA reads TGTGCCAGCAGTGAAGGGCAGGGGTTCGGGGCCAACGTCCTGACTTTC. Translation gives CASSEGQGFGANVLTF.

This chain links TRBV15 with TRBJ2-5; a weak D match, TRBD2 (6 bases). The CDR3 has 16 amino acids. CDR1 is LNHNV and CDR2 is YYDKDF in the germline V gene (reference sequence). Between the trimmed V and J ends, which lost 4 bases and 3 bases, there was a span of 18 bases. CDR3 DNA sequence: TGTGCCACCAGCACCCCGCCGGGAGAAGGGAAAGAGACCCAGTACTTC. Its protein product is CATSTPPGEGKETQYF.

This chain connects TRBV7-8 to TRBJ2-3; TRBD2 is a possible D gene (6 bases). Trimming stripped 5 bases from V and 3 bases from J, with 18 bases between. The germline CDR1 and CDR2 sequences are SGHVS and FQNEAQ. CDR3 length: 16 residues. CDR3 sequence: CASSLIGAGWTDTQYF. The CDR3 coding sequence is TGTGCCAGCAGCCTCATCGGGGCGGGGTGGACAGATACGCAGTATTTT.

Note on this clone: The same CDR3 is also encoded by other DNA sequences in this sample. The chain carries TRBV19 and TRBJ2-7; 11 bases are a match to TRBD2. J gave up 1 base and V 4 bases, and 0 bases lay outside the gene matches. The germline V gene encodes CDR1 LNHDA and CDR2 SQIVND (reference sequence). The CDR3 runs 14 residues. The CDR3 nucleotides are TGTGCCAGTAGTAGACTAGCGGGGTCCTACGAGCAGTACTTC. Its protein product is CASSRLAGSYEQYF.

This clone was picked up one time. This chain links TRBV5-1 with TRBJ2-5, with D tentatively TRBD2 (7 bases). CDR1 is SGHRS and CDR2 is YFSETQ in the germline V gene. V lost 6 bases and J 5 bases, leaving 17 bases between the germline ends. This CDR3 contains 14 residues. The CDR3 region is CASTRGGGAETQYF. CDR3 DNA sequence: TGCGCCAGCACTCGCGGAGGGGGGGCGGAGACCCAGTACTTC. Variable domain in full (rest from reference TRBV5-1 and TRBJ2-5): KAGVTQTPRYLIKTRGQQVTLSCSPISGHRSVSWYQQTPGQGLQFLFEYFSETQRNKGNFPGRFSGRQFSNSRSEMNVSTLELGDSALYLCASTRGGGAETQYFGPGTRLLVL.

The V gene is TRBV19, the J gene TRBJ2-4; the D gene could be TRBD1 or TRBD2 (5 bases each). This CDR3 comprises 12 residues. Germline loops: CDR1 LNHDA, CDR2 SQIVND (reference sequence). Trimming stripped 9 bases from V and 7 bases from J, with 13 bases between. The CDR3 nucleotides are TGTGCCAGCACCTCCCGGGGCAACATTCAGTACTTC. Its translation is CASTSRGNIQYF.

This clone appeared once. This sequence joins TRBV14 and TRBJ2-5; 9 bases are shared with TRBD1. The CDR3 has 16 amino acids. The germline gives CDR1 SGHDN, CDR2 FVKESK. V lost 0 bases, J lost 2 bases, and 4 bases stayed unmatched. In DNA, the CDR3 is TGTGCCAGCAGCCAAGAGGGACAGGGAAAACAAGAGACCCAGTACTTC. It translates to CASSQEGQGKQETQYF.

This chain connects TRBV5-1 to TRBJ2-7; D call uncertain. The germline V gene encodes CDR1 SGHRS and CDR2 YFSETQ. The CDR3 totals 16 residues. V was shortened by 4 bases and J by 2 bases, with 19 bases between the two germline ends. The CDR3 DNA follows: TGCGCCAGCAGCAGGTCCCGGGTCGGCGGCCCCTACGAGCAGTACTTC. This translates into CASSRSRVGGPYEQYF.

V usage is TRBV6-1 and J usage is TRBJ2-2; no firm D call. The V gene's germline CDR1 is MNHNS and CDR2 SASEGT. This CDR3 spans 13 amino acids. Trimming cost V 8 bases and J 1 base, with 8 bases left between them. CDR3 nucleotides: TGTGCCAGCCGGCGACAGAACACCGGGGAGCTGTTTTTT. Translated: CASRRQNTGELFF.

The V call is TRBV19, the J call TRBJ2-7; D is ambiguous. Per germline, CDR1 LNHDA and CDR2 SQIVND (reference sequence). V was trimmed by 3 bases and J by 0 bases, leaving 12 bases between them. The CDR3 sequence is 15 residues long. CDR3 in amino acids: CASSITRGLSYEQYF. The CDR3 coding sequence is TGTGCCAGTAGTATTACGAGAGGCCTCTCCTACGAGCAGTACTTC.

This chain uses TRBV5-1 with TRBJ1-2, with D tentatively TRBD1 (5 bases). Per the germline V gene, CDR1 is SGHRS and CDR2 is YFSETQ. The CDR3 runs to 13 residues. V was clipped by 1 base and J by 7 bases, with 11 bases between them. CDR3 residues: CASSLNQGSGYTF. The CDR3 DNA reads as TGCGCCAGCAGCTTGAATCAGGGTAGTGGCTACACCTTC.

The V and J genes are TRBV25-1 and TRBJ1-1, with D possibly matching TRBD1 (5 bases). V lost 1 base and J lost 4, with 13 bases in between. Germline-derived CDR1 and CDR2 are MGHDK and SYGVNS. CDR3 length: 15 residues. CDR3 residues: CASSEWQGPGTEAFF. The CDR3 DNA reads TGTGCCAGCAGTGAATGGCAGGGACCAGGCACTGAAGCTTTCTTT.

For this clone: Mismatch with germline at one junction end may stem from a read error. The chain has TRBV5-1 and TRBJ2-1; TRBD2 is a possible D gene (6 bases). Germline V gives CDR1 SGHRS, CDR2 YFSETQ. The length of the CDR3 is 16 residues. CDR3 region: CASATFGGGLYTEQFF. CDR3 coding DNA: TGCGCCAGCGCCACTTTCGGGGGAGGCCTCTACACTGAGCAGTTCTTC. Combining the CDR3 with reference TRBV5-1 and TRBJ2-1 gives the whole variable domain KAGVTQTPRYLIKTRGQQVTLSCSPISGHRSVSWYQQTPGQGLQFLFEYFSETQRNKGNFPGRFSGRQFSNSRSEMNVSTLELGDSALYLCASATFGGGLYTEQFFGPGTRLTVL.

The genes are TRBV10-3 and TRBJ2-5; 10 bases are a match to TRBD2. The germline V gene encodes CDR1 ENHRY and CDR2 SYGVKD. V lost 3 bases, J lost 5 bases, and 3 bases stayed unmatched. The CDR3 is made up of 14 amino acids. CDR3 in DNA: TGTGCCATCAGTGATAGCGGGGGGCATGAGACCCAGTACTTC. This translates into CAISDSGGHETQYF.

The CDR3 loop reads CAISAGTGGPGYTF. The DNA of the CDR3 is TGTGCCATCAGTGCCGGGACAGGGGGACCTGGCTACACCTTC. The V and J genes are TRBV10-3 and TRBJ1-2; 11 bases align to TRBD1. The CDR3 sequence is 14 residues long. Germline values: CDR1 ENHRY, CDR2 SYGVKD. With 4 bases clipped from V and 7 bases from J, the junction kept 5 bases outside the gene matches.

The chain recombines TRBV19 with TRBJ2-1, with a tentative D call TRBD1 (5 bases). There are 17 residues in the CDR3. The V gene's germline CDR1 is LNHDA and CDR2 SQIVND (reference sequence). Trimming stripped 3 bases from V and 0 bases from J, with 15 bases between. CDR3 sequence (DNA): TGTGCCAGTAGTATCGCTGGGTCAGGGCTCTCCTACAATGAGCAGTTCTTC. As protein: CASSIAGSGLSYNEQFF. Variable domain in full (rest from reference TRBV19 and TRBJ2-1): DGGITQSPKYLFRKEGQNVTLSCEQNLNHDAMYWYRQDPGQGLRLIYYSQIVNDFQKGDIAEGYSVSREKKESFPLTVTSAQKNPTAFYLCASSIAGSGLSYNEQFFGPGTRLTVL.

The chain has TRBV15 and TRBJ2-4, with TRBD2 as a possible D gene (6 bases). This CDR3 spans 18 amino acids. Germline CDR1 and CDR2: LNHNV and YYDKDF (reference sequence). The V gene lost 0 bases and the J gene lost 0 bases, with 15 bases spanning the gap. DNA for the CDR3: TGTGCCACCAGCAGAGAAGGCGGGACTGGGAAAGCCAAAAACATTCAGTACTTC. Encoded protein: CATSREGGTGKAKNIQYF.

The rearrangement uses TRBV7-9 and TRBJ2-3; D not certain. Looked up from germline, CDR1 is SEHNR and CDR2 is FQNEAQ (reference sequence). Trimming took 1 base from V and 2 from J, leaving 13 bases between them. The CDR3 extends over 16 amino acids. Here the CDR3 reads CASSLEGGGYTDTQYF. CDR3 bases: TGTGCCAGCAGCTTAGAGGGCGGCGGCTACACAGATACGCAGTATTTT.

This chain links TRBV28 with TRBJ2-7; tentative D call: TRBD2 (7 bases). CDR1 MDHEN and CDR2 SYDVKM come from the germline V gene. CDR3 length equals 17 residues. Trimming took 1 base from V and 5 from J, leaving 21 bases between them. The CDR3 nucleotides are TGTGCCAGCAGTTTATCAAGTGGGGGGGGCTTAAACCACGAGCAGTACTTC. Translation: CASSLSSGGGLNHEQYF. The variable domain in full, completed from reference TRBV28 and TRBJ2-7, reads DVKVTQSSRYLVKRTGEKVFLECVQDMDHENMFWYRQDPGLGLRLIYFSYDVKMKEKGDIPEGYSVSREKKERFSLILESASTNQTSMYLCASSLSSGGGLNHEQYFGPGTRLTVT.

V gene TRBV7-9 combines with J gene TRBJ2-7; D not resolved. Germline V CDR1 and CDR2: SEHNR, FQNEAQ (reference sequence). The CDR3 covers 13 residues. The V and J ends lost 5 bases and 3 bases respectively, with 11 bases between them. This chain's CDR3 is CASSLGRIYEQYF. The DNA of the CDR3 is TGTGCCAGCAGCCTAGGACGGATCTACGAGCAGTACTTC.

The count of this clone is one. This sample also contains other DNA sequences that code for the same CDR3. This chain uses TRBV7-2 with TRBJ2-1; no firm D call. Germline values: CDR1 SGHTA, CDR2 FQGNSA. This CDR3 is built from 13 residues. The V and J ends lost 2 bases and 6 bases respectively, with 8 bases between them. Here the CDR3 DNA reads TGTGCCAGCAGCTTACGGTGGGGCAATGAGCAGTTCTTC. The encoded protein is CASSLRWGNEQFF.

This chain joins TRBV10-3 and TRBJ1-2; no clear D. Germline CDR1 ENHRY, CDR2 SYGVKD. The V end lost 0 bases, the J end lost 6 bases, and 11 bases lay between the germline ends. The CDR3 length is 14 residues. The CDR3 loop reads CAISESLLPNGYTF. CDR3 sequence (DNA): TGTGCCATCAGTGAGTCATTACTTCCCAATGGCTACACCTTC.

This chain links TRBV5-6 with TRBJ1-2, with a weak D call TRBD1 (5 bases). The CDR3 is 11 amino acids. Looked up from germline, CDR1 is SGHDT and CDR2 is YYEEEE. V dropped 3 bases and J dropped 5 bases, with 5 bases sitting between them. The CDR3 spells CASSSGYGYTF. The CDR3 DNA sequence: TGTGCCAGCAGCTCAGGGTATGGCTACACCTTC. Using reference TRBV5-6 and TRBJ1-2 for the parts outside the CDR3, the full variable domain is DAGVTQSPTHLIKTRGQQVTLRCSPKSGHDTVSWYQQALGQGPQFIFQYYEEEERQRGNFPDRFSGHQFPNYSSELNVNALLLGDSALYLCASSSGYGYTFGSGTRLTVV.

The chain links TRBV2 to TRBJ1-4; no definite D call. The CDR3 extends over 14 amino acids. CDR1 is SNHLY, CDR2 FYNNEI, per germline. With 4 bases removed from V and 5 bases from J, the gap between germline ends came to 11 bases. The CDR3 region is CASSVLGPNEKLFF. CDR3 DNA sequence: TGTGCCAGCAGTGTACTCGGTCCAAATGAAAAACTGTTTTTT.

Notes on this clone: The identical CDR3 is also encoded by other nucleotide sequences in the sample. V gene TRBV5-1 combines with J gene TRBJ2-1; 7 bases map to TRBD2. V lost 0 bases and J lost 4; bases outside the gene matches: 4. This CDR3 region has 15 residues. The germline CDR1 and CDR2 sequences are SGHRS and YFSETQ. The CDR3 sequence: CASSLVASGYNEQFF. DNA for the CDR3: TGCGCCAGCAGCTTGGTAGCTAGCGGTTACAATGAGCAGTTCTTC.

The chain uses TRBV6-1 and TRBJ2-7; tentatively, D is TRBD1 (7 bases). Trimming pared 4 bases from V and 5 bases from J, leaving 15 bases between. In germline, CDR1 is MNHNS, CDR2 SASEGT. This CDR3 contains 14 residues. The CDR3 nucleotides are TGTGCCAGCAGTGGCGGGACAGCCTTCGACGAGCAGTACTTC. This encodes CASSGGTAFDEQYF.

Details on this clone: The junction does not match germline at one end; this may be a read error. This chain connects TRBV2 to TRBJ1-5; D gene unclear. The CDR3 is 15 residues long. Germline lookup yields CDR1 SNHLY and CDR2 FYNNEI. The CDR3 loop reads CASSLSQAINEPQHF. The CDR3 DNA reads TGTGCCAGCAGCCTATCTCAGGCTATCAATGAGCCCCAGCATTTT.

The rearrangement joins TRBV28 to TRBJ1-2; 7 bases match TRBD1. The CDR3 has 16 residues. In germline, CDR1 is MDHEN, CDR2 SYDVKM. The ends lost 1 base at V and 12 bases at J; junction bases unmatched: 17. In DNA form, the CDR3 reads TGTGCCAGCAGTTTATCCTTTACCTCGGACAGGATGGCTAACACCTTC. Translation gives CASSLSFTSDRMANTF.

The chain combines TRBV7-2 with TRBJ1-2; D possibly corresponds to TRBD1 (6 bases). Trimming pared 5 bases from V and 6 bases from J, leaving 16 bases between. Per germline, CDR1 SGHTA and CDR2 FQGNSA. The CDR3 is made up of 14 amino acids. Here the CDR3 reads CASSRLTGINGYTF. CDR3 coding DNA: TGTGCCAGCAGCCGACTTACAGGGATCAATGGCTACACCTTC.